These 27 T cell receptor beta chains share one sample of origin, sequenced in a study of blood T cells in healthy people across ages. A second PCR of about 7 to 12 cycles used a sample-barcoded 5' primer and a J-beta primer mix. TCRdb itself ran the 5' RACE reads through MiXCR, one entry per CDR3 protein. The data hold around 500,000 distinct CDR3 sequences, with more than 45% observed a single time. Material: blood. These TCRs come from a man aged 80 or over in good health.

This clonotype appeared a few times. The CDR3 sequence: CASSSTDRAYEQYF. The DNA for the CDR3 is TGTGCCAGCAGTTCGACCGACAGAGCCTACGAGCAGTACTTC. V gene TRBV12-3 or TRBV12-4 combines with J gene TRBJ2-7, with a possible D match to TRBD1 (5 bases). Deletions cut 4 bases from V and 2 bases from J, with 12 bases between. The CDR3 extends over 14 amino acids.

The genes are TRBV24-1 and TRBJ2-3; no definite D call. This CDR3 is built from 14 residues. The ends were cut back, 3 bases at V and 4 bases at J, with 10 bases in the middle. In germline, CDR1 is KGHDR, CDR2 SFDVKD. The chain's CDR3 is CATSDVQYPDTQYF. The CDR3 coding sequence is TGTGCCACCAGTGATGTGCAGTATCCAGATACGCAGTATTTT.

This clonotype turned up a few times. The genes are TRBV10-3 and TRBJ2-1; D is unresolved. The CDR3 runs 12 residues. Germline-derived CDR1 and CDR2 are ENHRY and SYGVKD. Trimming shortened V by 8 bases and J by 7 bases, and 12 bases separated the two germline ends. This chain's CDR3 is CAIGWTENEQFF. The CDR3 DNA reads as TGTGCCATCGGATGGACCGAAAATGAGCAGTTCTTC.

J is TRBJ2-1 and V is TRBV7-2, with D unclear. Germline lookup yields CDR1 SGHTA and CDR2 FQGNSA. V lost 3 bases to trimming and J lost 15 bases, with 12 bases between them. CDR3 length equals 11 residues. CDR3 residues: CASSLNRLGFF. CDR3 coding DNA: TGTGCCAGCAGCTTGAACCGGCTGGGGTTCTTC.

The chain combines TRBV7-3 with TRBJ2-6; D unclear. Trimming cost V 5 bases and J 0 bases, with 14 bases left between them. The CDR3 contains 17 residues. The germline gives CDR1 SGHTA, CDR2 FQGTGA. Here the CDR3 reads CASSVNGFSSGANVLTF. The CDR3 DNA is TGTGCCAGCAGCGTCAACGGCTTCAGCTCTGGGGCCAACGTCCTGACTTTC.

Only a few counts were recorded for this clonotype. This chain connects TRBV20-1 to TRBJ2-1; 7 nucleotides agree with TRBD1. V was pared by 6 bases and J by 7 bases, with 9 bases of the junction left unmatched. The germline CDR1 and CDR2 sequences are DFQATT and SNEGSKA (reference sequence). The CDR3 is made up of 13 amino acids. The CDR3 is CSASTGVQNEQFF. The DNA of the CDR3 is TGCAGTGCCAGTACAGGGGTTCAGAATGAGCAGTTCTTC.

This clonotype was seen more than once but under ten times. CDR3 DNA sequence: TGCGCCAGCAGCTTGGCCGGACCTACCGCTCTCTACGAGCAGTACTTC. Translation gives CASSLAGPTALYEQYF. The chain joins TRBV5-1 to TRBJ2-7; D is unresolved. This CDR3 has 16 residues. Germline lookup yields CDR1 SGHRS and CDR2 YFSETQ. Trimming took off 0 bases at V and 3 bases at J, with 16 bases between the two ends.

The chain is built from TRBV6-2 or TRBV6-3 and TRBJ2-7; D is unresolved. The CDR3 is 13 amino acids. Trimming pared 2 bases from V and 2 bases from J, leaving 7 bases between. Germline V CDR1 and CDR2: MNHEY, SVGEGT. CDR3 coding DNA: TGTGCCAGCAGTTACGCCGCCCCCTACGAGCAGTACTTC. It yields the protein CASSYAAPYEQYF.

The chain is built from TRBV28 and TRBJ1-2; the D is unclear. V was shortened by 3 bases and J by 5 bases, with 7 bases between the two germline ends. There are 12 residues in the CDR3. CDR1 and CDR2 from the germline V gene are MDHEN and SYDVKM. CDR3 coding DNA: TGTGCCAGCAGTTTCGCCCCTTATGGCTACACCTTC. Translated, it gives CASSFAPYGYTF.

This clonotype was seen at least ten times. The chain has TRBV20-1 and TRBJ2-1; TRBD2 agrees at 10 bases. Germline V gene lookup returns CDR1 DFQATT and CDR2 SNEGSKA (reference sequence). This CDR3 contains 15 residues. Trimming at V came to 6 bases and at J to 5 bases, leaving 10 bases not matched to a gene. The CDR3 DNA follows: TGCAGTGCCCCCCCTACTAGCGGGGCGGACAATGAGCAGTTCTTC. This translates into CSAPPTSGADNEQFF.

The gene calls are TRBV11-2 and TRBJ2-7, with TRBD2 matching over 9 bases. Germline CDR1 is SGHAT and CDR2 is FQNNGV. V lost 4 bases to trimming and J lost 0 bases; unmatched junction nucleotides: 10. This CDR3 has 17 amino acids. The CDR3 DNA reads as TGTGCCAGCAGCTCCGCTGGCGGGAGGGCCAACTCCTACGAGCAGTACTTC. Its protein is CASSSAGGRANSYEQYF.

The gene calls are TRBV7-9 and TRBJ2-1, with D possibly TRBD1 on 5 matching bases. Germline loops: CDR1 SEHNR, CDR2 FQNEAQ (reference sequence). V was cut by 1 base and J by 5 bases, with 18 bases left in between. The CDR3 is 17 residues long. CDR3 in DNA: TGTGCCAGCAGCTTAGTTGTGTACAGGAGCCGAAACAATGAGCAGTTCTTC. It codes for CASSLVVYRSRNNEQFF.

The CDR3 coding sequence is TGTGCCAGCAGCTTACTGGGACTATCGGCTAACAATGAGCAGTACTTC. Protein product: CASSLLGLSANNEQYF. This chain uses TRBV7-2 with TRBJ2-7; 7 bases are a match to TRBD2. The germline V gene has CDR1 SGHTA and CDR2 FQGNSA. The CDR3 spans 16 residues. Trimming at V came to 2 bases and at J to 7 bases, leaving 14 bases not matched to a gene.

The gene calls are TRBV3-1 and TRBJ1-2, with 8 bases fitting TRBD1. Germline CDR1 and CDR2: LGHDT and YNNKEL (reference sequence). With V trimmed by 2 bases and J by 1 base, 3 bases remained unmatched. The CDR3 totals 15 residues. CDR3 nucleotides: TGTGCCAGCAGCCAACAGGGGGCTATTAACTATGGCTACACCTTC. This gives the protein CASSQQGAINYGYTF.

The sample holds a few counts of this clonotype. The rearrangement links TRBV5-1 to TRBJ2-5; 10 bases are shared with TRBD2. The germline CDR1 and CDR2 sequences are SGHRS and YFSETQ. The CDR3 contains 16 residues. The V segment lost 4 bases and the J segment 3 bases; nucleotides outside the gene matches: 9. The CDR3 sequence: CASSRVPAGGKETQYF. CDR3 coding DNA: TGCGCCAGCAGCCGGGTACCAGCGGGAGGGAAAGAGACCCAGTACTTC.

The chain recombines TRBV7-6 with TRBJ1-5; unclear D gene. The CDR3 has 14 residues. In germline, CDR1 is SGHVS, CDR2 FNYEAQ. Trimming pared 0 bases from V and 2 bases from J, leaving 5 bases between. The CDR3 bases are TGTGCCAGCAGCTTAGCCGCAGGCAATCAGCCCCAGCATTTT. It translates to CASSLAAGNQPQHF. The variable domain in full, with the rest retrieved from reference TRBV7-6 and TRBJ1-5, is GAGVSQSPRYKVTKRGQDVALRCDPISGHVSLYWYRQALGQGPEFLTYFNYEAQQDKSGLPNDRFSAERPEGSISTLTIQRTEQRDSAMYRCASSLAAGNQPQHFGDGTRLSIL.

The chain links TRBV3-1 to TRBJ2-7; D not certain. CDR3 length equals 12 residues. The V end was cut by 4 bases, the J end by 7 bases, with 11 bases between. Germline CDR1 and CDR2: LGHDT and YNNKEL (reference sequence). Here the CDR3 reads CASSRQNTEQYF. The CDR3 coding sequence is TGTGCCAGCAGCCGCCAAAACACGGAGCAGTACTTC.

Here the CDR3 DNA reads TGCGCCAGCAGCCCAAGCTTGGGACAGGGCACCTACGAGCAGTACTTC. Protein sequence: CASSPSLGQGTYEQYF. The chain links TRBV5-1 to TRBJ2-7; the match to TRBD1 covers 9 bases. Germline V gene lookup returns CDR1 SGHRS and CDR2 YFSETQ. With V trimmed by 4 bases and J by 2 bases, 10 bases remained unmatched. This CDR3 comprises 16 residues.

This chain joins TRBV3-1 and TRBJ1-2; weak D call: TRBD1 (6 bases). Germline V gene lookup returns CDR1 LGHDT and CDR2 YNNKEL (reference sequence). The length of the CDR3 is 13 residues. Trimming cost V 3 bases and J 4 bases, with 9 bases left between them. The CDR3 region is CASSQGGLYGYTF. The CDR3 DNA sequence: TGTGCCAGCAGCCAGGGGGGCCTCTATGGCTACACCTTC. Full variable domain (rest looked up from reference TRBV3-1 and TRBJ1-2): DTAVSQTPKYLVTQMGNDKSIKCEQNLGHDTMYWYKQDSKKFLKIMFSYNNKELIINETVPNRFSPKSPDKAHLNLHINSLELGDSAVYFCASSQGGLYGYTFGSGTRLTVV.

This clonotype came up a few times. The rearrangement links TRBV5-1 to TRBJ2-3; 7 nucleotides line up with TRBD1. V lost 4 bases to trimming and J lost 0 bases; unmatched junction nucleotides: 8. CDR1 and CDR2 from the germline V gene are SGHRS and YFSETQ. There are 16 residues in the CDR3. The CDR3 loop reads CASSAGTDTSTDTQYF. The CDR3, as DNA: TGCGCCAGCAGCGCCGGGACAGATACTAGCACAGATACGCAGTATTTT. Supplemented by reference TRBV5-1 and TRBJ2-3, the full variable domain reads KAGVTQTPRYLIKTRGQQVTLSCSPISGHRSVSWYQQTPGQGLQFLFEYFSETQRNKGNFPGRFSGRQFSNSRSEMNVSTLELGDSALYLCASSAGTDTSTDTQYFGPGTRLTVL.

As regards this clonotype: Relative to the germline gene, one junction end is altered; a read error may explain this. This CDR3 is CVSSLGSKEVSAYGYTF. CDR3 bases: TGTGTCAGCAGCTTAGGAAGTAAGGAAGTTTCCGCCTATGGCTACACCTTC. J is TRBJ1-2 and V is TRBV7-2, with D unclear. CDR1 and CDR2 from the germline V gene are SGHTA and FQGNSA. The CDR3 runs 17 residues.

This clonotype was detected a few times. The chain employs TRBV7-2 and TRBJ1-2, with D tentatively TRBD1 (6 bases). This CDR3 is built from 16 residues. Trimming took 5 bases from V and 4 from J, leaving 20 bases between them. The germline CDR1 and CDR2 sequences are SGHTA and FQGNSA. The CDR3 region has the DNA TGTGCCAGCAGCCCAGGGAAGTCAGGGGTAGTCTATGGCTACACCTTC. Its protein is CASSPGKSGVVYGYTF. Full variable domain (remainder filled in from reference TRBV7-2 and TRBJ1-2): GAGVSQSPSNKVTEKGKDVELRCDPISGHTALYWYRQSLGQGLEFLIYFQGNSAPDKSGLPSDRFSAERTGGSVSTLTIQRTQQEDSAVYLCASSPGKSGVVYGYTFGSGTRLTVV.

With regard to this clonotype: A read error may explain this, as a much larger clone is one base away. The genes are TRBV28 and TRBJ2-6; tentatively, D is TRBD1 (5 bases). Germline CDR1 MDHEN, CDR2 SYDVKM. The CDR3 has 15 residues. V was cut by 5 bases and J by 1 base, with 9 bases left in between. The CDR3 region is CASSGAGSGANVLTF. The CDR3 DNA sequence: TGTGCCAGCAGTGGGGCAGGGTCTGGGGCCAACGTCCTGACTTTC.

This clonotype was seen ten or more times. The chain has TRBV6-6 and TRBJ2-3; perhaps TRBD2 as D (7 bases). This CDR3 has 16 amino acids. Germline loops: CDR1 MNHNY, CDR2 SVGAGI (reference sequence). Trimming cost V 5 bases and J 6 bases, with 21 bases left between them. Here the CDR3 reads CASSHLAWRGGDTQYF. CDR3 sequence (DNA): TGTGCCAGCAGTCACCTAGCGTGGAGGGGGGGTGATACGCAGTATTTT.

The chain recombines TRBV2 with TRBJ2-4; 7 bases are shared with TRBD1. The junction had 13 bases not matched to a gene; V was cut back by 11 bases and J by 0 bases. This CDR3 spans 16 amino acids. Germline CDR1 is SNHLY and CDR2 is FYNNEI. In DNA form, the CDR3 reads TGTGCCTCGAGGGGACAGAATGCTCTAGCCAAAAACATTCAGTACTTC. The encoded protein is CASRGQNALAKNIQYF.

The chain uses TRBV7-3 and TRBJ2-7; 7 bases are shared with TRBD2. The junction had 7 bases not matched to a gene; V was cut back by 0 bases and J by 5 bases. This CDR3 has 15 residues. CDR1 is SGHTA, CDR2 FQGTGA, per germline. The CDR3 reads CASSLTSGGRNEQYF. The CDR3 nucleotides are TGTGCCAGCAGCTTAACGTCCGGCGGGAGAAACGAGCAGTACTTC. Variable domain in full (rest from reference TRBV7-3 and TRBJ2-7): GAGVSQTPSNKVTEKGKYVELRCDPISGHTALYWYRQSLGQGPEFLIYFQGTGAADDSGLPNDRFFAVRPEGSVSTLKIQRTERGDSAVYLCASSLTSGGRNEQYFGPGTRLTVT.

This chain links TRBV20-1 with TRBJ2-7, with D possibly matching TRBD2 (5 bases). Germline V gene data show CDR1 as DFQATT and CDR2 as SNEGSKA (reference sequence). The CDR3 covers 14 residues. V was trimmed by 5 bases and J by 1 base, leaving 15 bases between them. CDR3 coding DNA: TGCAGTGCTGGAAGCGGAGTTGGATCCTACGAGCAGTACTTC. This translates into CSAGSGVGSYEQYF.